This is a list of T cell receptor beta chains from one sample in a study of PD-L1 blockade in urothelial cancer. Sequenced by immunoSEQ multiplex PCR; TCRdb stores in-frame clones only, minus some. The data contain fewer than 50,000 clones, around nine tenths of them singletons. Sequencing was performed on PBMCs, taken around atezolizumab (anti-PD-L1) treatment. These receptors all stem from a man aged 60 to 69 with urothelial cancer. Each CDR3 is given with its conserved first and last residue. Fields, in order: V gene, CDR3 length, J gene, CDR3 protein.

>TRBV19|16|TRBJ1-5
CASSAETGGYNQPQHF
>TRBV5-4|15|TRBJ2-7
CASSSTMTSVYEQYF
>TRBV21-1|13|TRBJ1-3
CASSYIPASTIYF
>TRBV29-1|15|TRBJ2-5
CSVDGTSGYQETQYF
>TRBV19|14|TRBJ2-7
CASSRREGEYEQYF
>TRBV5-4|16|TRBJ1-1
CASSSRPGQGNTEAFF
>TRBV19|12|TRBJ2-5
CASSIPSGTQYF
>TRBV19|14|TRBJ1-3
CASSQGTFGNTIYF
>TRBV4-2|14|TRBJ1-2
CASTIGQGIYGYTF
>TRBV7-2|16|TRBJ1-4
CASSAWSGATNEKLFF
>TRBV10-3|19|TRBJ2-1
CAITPSRTSGRGEVNEQFF
>TRBV9|15|TRBJ1-2
CASSGQGALAYGYTF
>TRBV10-1|16|TRBJ2-2
CASSGWISGPTGELFF
>TRBV18|13|TRBJ1-1
CASARDSYTEAFF
>TRBV10-2|16|TRBJ1-6
CASSDVAGPYNSPLHF
>TRBV19|15|TRBJ1-1
CASSTFTGVNTEAFF
>TRBV2|14|TRBJ1-4
CASSRDNSNEKLFF